This T cell receptor (beta chain) was obtained from a study of TIL therapy for anti-PD-1-resistant metastatic lung cancer. At the level of the study: Half of patients were current or former smokers. Study observations and caveats: This highly selected cohort may not generalize to typical lung cancer patients.

The V gene's germline CDR1 is MGHDK and CDR2 SYGVNS. The CDR3 has 15 amino acids. The V segment lost 7 bases and the J segment 1 base; nucleotides outside the gene matches: 6. A remark on this clone: Its antigen is unidentified.

Time point denoted: pre-treatment sample, taken before nivolumab and TIL therapy. Enrollment ran from late 2017 to January 2020. The immunoSEQ assay was v3. Method: immunoSEQ multiplex PCR; TCRdb's copy keeps in-frame clones and lacks some. The sample lists approximately 45,000 clones; around three quarters were seen once. This TCR was sampled from a man between 65 and 85 years old with non-small cell lung cancer. The V gene is TRBV25-1, the J gene TRBJ2-2, with 7 bases aligning to TRBD2. Here the sequenced sample was blood, taken at baseline. DNA of the CDR3: TGTGCCAGCACGGGGACTAAAGGGAACACCGGGGAGCTGTTTTTT. Its translation is CASTGTKGNTGELFF.